These T cell receptor beta chains were read from a single sample in a study of T cells in Graves' hyperthyroidism and ophthalmopathy. TCRdb used MiXCR to reprocess the multiplex PCR reads, holding one entry per CDR3 protein. The table shows some 560,000 distinct CDR3 sequences, with about a sixth occurring only once. The sequenced material came from blood. These receptors were obtained from a woman in her thirties with Graves' hyperthyroidism. CDR3s include the opening cysteine and the closing phenylalanine or tryptophan. The D gene is left open where the match is weak. Size values are once, few and many counts, or a class for expanded clones, and some rows have none.

clone size	V gene	J gene	D gene	CDR3 DNA	CDR3 protein
NA	TRBV18	TRBJ1-1	TRBD1	TGTGCCAGCTCCCCGGGACAGGGGACGGGCACTGAAGCTTTCTTT	CASSPGQGTGTEAFF
many	TRBV20-1	TRBJ2-7	TRBD2	TGCAGTGCTAGAGATAGGGCCAGAACTAGCGGGAGCTCCTACGAGCAGTACTTC	CSARDRARTSGSSYEQYF
few	TRBV6-5	TRBJ1-4	NA	TGTGCCAGCAGTTACTCATGGGGGCCAGTGGCTAATGAAAAACTGTTTTTT	CASSYSWGPVANEKLFF
many	TRBV3-1	TRBJ2-6	NA	TGTGCCAGCAGCTCAAGACCCCAGGCCGGGGCCAACGTCCTGACTTTC	CASSSRPQAGANVLTF
NA	TRBV6-1	TRBJ2-2	NA	TGTGCCAGCAGTGAATTCAGGAGTAACACCGGGGAGCTGTTTTTT	CASSEFRSNTGELFF
many	TRBV27	TRBJ2-7	TRBD2	TGTGCCAGCTCGCCCTTCGGACTAGCGGGTCCAAGCTCCTACGAGCAGTACTTC	CASSPFGLAGPSSYEQYF
many	TRBV20-1	TRBJ2-7	NA	TGCAGTGCGAACCGGGGGACTTCAGGGGGGCGCGAGCAGTACTTC	CSANRGTSGGREQYF
few	TRBV9	TRBJ2-7	NA	TGTGCCAGCAGCGTTTCAGGGCAGGACGAGCAGTACTTC	CASSVSGQDEQYF
many	TRBV28	TRBJ2-5	NA	TGTGCCAGCAGTTTATATACGGGGATCCAAGAGACCCAGTACTTC	CASSLYTGIQETQYF
few	TRBV11-2	TRBJ1-2	TRBD1	TGTGCCAGCAGCTTGGGGCAGGGGGCGCAATATGGCTACACCTTC	CASSLGQGAQYGYTF
NA	TRBV19	TRBJ2-1	TRBD1	TGTGCCAGTAACAGGGGAATAAACAATGAGCAGTTCTTC	CASNRGINNEQFF
NA	TRBV4-3	TRBJ2-3	NA	TGCGCCAGCAGCCGCCAGCGCTCCACAGATACGCAGTATTTT	CASSRQRSTDTQYF
few	TRBV10-3	TRBJ2-2	NA	TGTGCCATCAGTGAGTCGGGAGTGATGACCGGGGAGCTGTTTTTT	CAISESGVMTGELFF
NA	TRBV29-1	TRBJ1-3	NA	TGCAGCGCCGGGGGGGCTGGAAACACCATATATTTT	CSAGGAGNTIYF
many	TRBV5-1	TRBJ1-2	NA	TGCGCCAGCAGCTTGGAACGGTCGGACAATGGCTACACCTTC	CASSLERSDNGYTF
many	TRBV2	TRBJ2-1	NA	TGTGCCAGCAGACACAGGGTTGAGCAGTTCTTC	CASRHRVEQFF